This T cell receptor beta chain was profiled in a study of shared clonotypes between healthy human individuals. Overall study context: The cohort had a couple of women and a few men, ages 18 to 49. Used for every donor were three CD4 naive, three CD4 memory, two CD8 naive and one CD8 memory plate. Regarding the study as a whole: In general, naive subsets displayed greater estimated richness than memory subsets did. Generation probabilities were higher for clonotypes shared across all four sorted-subset donors than for unshared ones.

Sequencing was performed with immunoSEQ multiplex PCR; in TCRdb, only in-frame clones are kept and a portion is missing. The sample contains some 2,100,000 clones, 93% of which appear only once. The V and J ends lost 5 bases and 4 bases respectively, with 11 bases between them. This CDR3 comprises 12 residues. Germline V CDR1 and CDR2: GTSNPN, SVGIG (reference sequence). Naive CD8 cells were CD45RO-negative, positively selected for CCR7, excluding terminally differentiated effector memory CD45RA+ cells. A remark on this clone: The target antigen is unknown.

Sequencing was done on a sample of naive CD8+ T cells from PBMCs. V and J are TRBV30 and TRBJ1-1; no reliable D call. This TCR came from a man aged 18 to 29 in good health. Some clones in this sample may be carry-over from other donors' samples. CDR3 loop: CAWGRSGTEAFF. CDR3 nucleotide sequence: TGTGCCTGGGGCCGGAGTGGCACTGAAGCTTTCTTT.